A single sample gave rise to the 3 T cell receptor beta chains below, sequenced in a study of read filtering for tumor transcriptome and immune sequencing. Molecular barcoded adaptors covering alpha/delta and beta/gamma chains were used on approximately 440 ng RNA. TCRdb processed the reads anew with MiXCR; each CDR3 protein has one entry. The table records 20,000 to 25,000 distinct CDR3 sequences, roughly 13% of them present only once. Sequences were obtained from a population of CD138-negative cells sorted from bone marrow. These receptors all stem from a donor at least 40 years old with multiple myeloma.

Ten or more counts support this clonotype. This chain uses TRBV20-1 with TRBJ1-5; D not certain. Per the germline V gene, CDR1 is DFQATT and CDR2 is SNEGSKA (reference sequence). This CDR3 has 13 amino acids. The V end lost 3 bases, the J end lost 3 bases, and 9 bases lay between the germline ends. CDR3 sequence reads: CSASKKINQPQHF. The CDR3 DNA is TGCAGTGCTAGCAAAAAAATCAATCAGCCCCAGCATTTT.

This clonotype has just a few counts. This sequence may be a read error, since a much larger clone differs from it by one base. The chain recombines TRBV3-1 with TRBJ2-6, with a possible D match to TRBD1 (5 bases). Germline assignment: CDR1 LGHDT and CDR2 YNNKEL (reference sequence). There are 17 residues in the CDR3. CDR3 in amino acids: CASSMGSSFSGANVPTF. The CDR3 region has the DNA TGTGCCAGCAGCATGGGGTCTTCTTTCTCTGGGGCCAACGTCCCGACTTTC.

The V and J genes are TRBV5-6 and TRBJ1-5; D unclear. The length of the CDR3 is 14 residues. The V end was cut by 3 bases, the J end by 4 bases, with 11 bases between. The V gene's germline CDR1 is SGHDT and CDR2 YYEEEE. CDR3 coding DNA: TGTGCCAGCAGCTCCGTAGGGTTAAATCAGCCCCAGCATTTT. Encoded protein: CASSSVGLNQPQHF.